Listed below are T cell receptor beta chains from one sample, sequenced in a study of blood T cell repertoires in COVID-19. TCRdb keeps only in-frame clones here, not all; method: immunoSEQ multiplex PCR. The data show under 100,000 clones, approximately 88% seen once. Material for sequencing was peripheral blood. Receptors originate from a man between 60 and 70 years old with COVID-19, enrolled during active disease. Both conserved end residues are part of each CDR3. D genes are given only for firm matches. Clone size appears in some rows only: once, few, many, or a class for an expanded clone.

j_gene | d_gene | v_gene | abundance | CDR3aa | CDR3nt
TRBJ2-5 | NA | TRBV9 | NA | CASSWGNSQETQYF | TGTGCCAGCAGTTGGGGCAATTCTCAAGAGACCCAGTACTTC
TRBJ1-2 | NA | TRBV5-8 | NA | CASRPFQGPSNYGYTF | TGTGCCAGCAGGCCTTTTCAGGGGCCCTCTAACTATGGCTACACCTTC
TRBJ1-2 | NA | TRBV7-9 | NA | CASSLPGVRGYTF | TGTGCCAGCAGCTTACCAGGGGTGAGAGGCTACACCTTC
TRBJ2-7 | TRBD1 | TRBV6-5 | NA | CASRGTRTGVNEQYF | TGTGCCAGCAGGGGTACCCGGACAGGAGTCAACGAGCAGTACTTC
TRBJ2-3 | NA | TRBV28 | NA | CACGGTDTDTQYF | TGTGCCTGCGGAGGGACGGACACAGATACGCAGTATTTT
TRBJ2-1 | NA | TRBV2 | NA | CASSPLRRAYNEQFF | TGTGCCAGCAGTCCCCTGAGGCGGGCCTACAATGAGCAGTTCTTC
TRBJ1-5 | TRBD1 | TRBV11-3 | NA | CASSRDRDQPQHF | TGTGCCAGCAGCCGCGACAGGGACCAGCCCCAGCATTTT
TRBJ2-5 | TRBD1 | TRBV19 | NA | CASRTGTALGETQYF | TGTGCCAGTAGAACCGGGACAGCCCTGGGGGAGACCCAGTACTTC
TRBJ2-5 | NA | TRBV2 | NA | CASSGGDLETQYF | TGTGCCAGCTCAGGTGGGGACTTGGAGACCCAGTACTTC
TRBJ2-1 | TRBD2 | TRBV2 | NA | CASSRGLAGVGEQFF | TGTGCCAGCAGTAGAGGACTAGCGGGAGTTGGTGAGCAGTTCTTC
TRBJ2-7 | TRBD1 | TRBV4-1 | few | CASSQEGGESSYEQYF | TGCGCCAGCAGCCAAGAAGGGGGCGAGAGCTCCTACGAGCAGTACTTC
TRBJ1-2 | NA | TRBV28 | NA | CASGETAYGYTF | TGTGCCAGCGGAGAGACGGCCTATGGCTACACCTTC
TRBJ1-4 | TRBD1 | TRBV4-1 | NA | CASSQDEGRGRLNEKLFF | TGCGCCAGCAGCCAAGATGAGGGCAGGGGGCGGTTAAATGAAAAACTGTTTTTT
TRBJ1-1 | TRBD1 | TRBV9 | few | CASSVGSRTGVGDTEAFF | TGTGCCAGCAGCGTAGGGTCCCGAACAGGGGTAGGGGACACTGAAGCTTTCTTT
TRBJ1-1 | NA | TRBV6-4 | once | CASSDRGTF | TGTGCCAGCAGTGACAGAGGCACCTTT
TRBJ2-3 | NA | TRBV30 | NA | CAWSVSRGRGYTDTQYF | TGTGCCTGGAGTGTATCTCGGGGCAGGGGATACACAGATACGCAGTATTTT
TRBJ2-4 | NA | TRBV5-8 | NA | CASSRQVSYF | TGTGCCAGCAGCCGACAGGTTTCGTACTTC
TRBJ1-4 | NA | TRBV27 | NA | CASRLRPTAPTNEKLFF | TGTGCCAGCAGATTACGCCCGACAGCCCCAACTAATGAAAAACTGTTTTTT
TRBJ2-1 | NA | TRBV5-4 | NA | CASSSNLSPGNEQFF | TGTGCCAGCAGCTCGAACCTGTCCCCGGGCAATGAGCAGTTCTTC
TRBJ2-2 | TRBD2 | TRBV7-8 | NA | CASSLGVAGGQGELFF | TGTGCCAGCAGCTTAGGCGTAGCGGGAGGTCAGGGGGAGCTGTTTTTT
TRBJ2-7 | NA | TRBV20-1 | NA | CSVKGSYEQYF | TGCAGTGTAAAGGGGTCGTACGAGCAGTACTTC
TRBJ2-7 | NA | TRBV11-3 | NA | CASCSKLSSYEQYF | TGTGCCAGCTGTAGTAAACTTAGCTCCTACGAGCAGTACTTC
TRBJ1-5 | NA | TRBV11-3 | NA | CAPDRRSNQPQHF | TGTGCCCCCGACAGGCGGAGCAATCAGCCCCAGCATTTT
TRBJ1-2 | TRBD1 | TRBV19 | few | CASSDRGLEGYTF | TGTGCCAGTAGTGACAGGGGGCTTGAAGGCTACACCTTC
TRBJ2-2 | NA | TRBV6-5 | NA | CASSYSASANTGELFF | TGTGCCAGCAGTTACTCGGCTAGCGCGAACACCGGGGAGCTGTTTTTT
TRBJ2-7 | TRBD1 | TRBV10-3 | medium-sized | CAIRGWDRAEEQYF | TGTGCCATCAGGGGCTGGGACAGGGCGGAGGAGCAGTACTTC
TRBJ2-3 | TRBD2 | TRBV6-6 | NA | CASSYYWTSVADTQYF | TGTGCCAGCAGTTACTACTGGACTAGCGTGGCAGATACGCAGTATTTT
TRBJ2-7 | NA | TRBV18 | NA | CASSPRDREVSGEQYF | TGTGCCAGCTCACCCCGCGACAGGGAAGTTAGCGGCGAGCAGTACTTC
TRBJ2-1 | TRBD2 | TRBV7-7 | NA | CASSPALADYNEQFF | TGTGCCAGCAGCCCCGCACTAGCGGATTACAATGAGCAGTTCTTC
TRBJ1-2 | NA | TRBV24-1 | once | CATSDSPGYGYTF | TGTGCCACCAGTGATTCACCCGGGTATGGCTACACCTTC
TRBJ2-7 | NA | TRBV10-3 | NA | CAVKIVDEQYF | TGTGCCGTTAAAATAGTCGACGAGCAGTACTTC
TRBJ1-2 | TRBD1 | TRBV25-1 | once | CASSESDWTGPNYGYTF | TGTGCCAGCAGTGAATCCGACTGGACAGGGCCTAACTATGGCTACACCTTC
TRBJ1-2 | NA | TRBV4-1 | NA | CASSPLGQGRMSGYTF | TGCGCCAGCAGCCCCCTTGGGCAGGGCCGTATGTCTGGCTACACCTTC
TRBJ2-2 | NA | TRBV7-2 | NA | CASSLVLGRPGELFF | TGTGCCAGCAGCTTAGTACTGGGGCGACCGGGGGAGCTGTTTTTT
TRBJ2-1 | TRBD1 | TRBV9 | NA | CASSSQTGKNEQFF | TGTGCCAGCAGCTCCCAGACAGGGAAAAATGAGCAGTTCTTC
TRBJ1-1 | TRBD1 | TRBV18 | NA | CASSSTTGTVNTEAFF | TGTGCCAGCTCATCGACAACCGGGACAGTTAACACTGAAGCTTTCTTT
TRBJ2-7 | NA | TRBV9 | NA | CASSVAPMRSYEQYF | TGTGCCAGCAGCGTAGCTCCCATGCGCTCCTACGAGCAGTACTTC
TRBJ2-7 | TRBD2 | TRBV7-8 | NA | CASSAGLAGFYEQYF | TGTGCCAGCAGCGCGGGACTAGCGGGATTTTACGAGCAGTACTTC
TRBJ2-1 | TRBD1 | TRBV4-3 | NA | CASSQDLVLRGLVAFF | TGCGCCAGCAGCCAAGATCTAGTATTGAGGGGGCTAGTCGCGTTCTTC
TRBJ1-1 | TRBD1 | TRBV14 | NA | CASSGQGYTEAFF | TGTGCCAGCAGCGGACAGGGTTACACTGAAGCTTTCTTT
TRBJ2-3 | TRBD1 | TRBV4-3 | NA | CASSLGQVTDTQYF | TGCGCCAGCAGCCTTGGACAGGTAACAGATACGCAGTATTTT
TRBJ2-7 | TRBD1 | TRBV7-7 | NA | CASSPGQGYEQYF | TGTGCTAGCAGCCCGGGACAGGGCTACGAGCAGTACTTC
TRBJ2-5 | NA | TRBV5-1 | NA | CASSWARGRGIETQYF | TGCGCCAGCAGCTGGGCCCGGGGACGGGGGATAGAGACCCAGTACTTC
TRBJ1-5 | NA | TRBV12-5 | NA | CASGPGPSQPQHF | TGTGCTAGTGGTCCAGGGCCCTCACAGCCCCAGCATTTT
TRBJ1-1 | TRBD1 | TRBV7-9 | NA | CASSLTGGNTEAFF | TGTGCCAGCAGCCTGACAGGGGGGAACACTGAAGCTTTCTTT
TRBJ2-7 | TRBD2 | TRBV7-2 | NA | CASSPQTSGYEQYF | TGTGCCAGCAGCCCTCAGACTAGCGGCTACGAGCAGTACTTC
TRBJ1-1 | NA | TRBV7-8 | NA | CASSLALQGNTEAFF | TGTGCCAGCAGCTTAGCGCTACAGGGAAACACTGAAGCTTTCTTT
TRBJ2-7 | NA | TRBV12-3/TRBV12-4 | NA | CASSLRGYEQYF | TGTGCCAGCAGTTTGAGAGGATACGAGCAGTACTTC
TRBJ2-7 | TRBD2 | TRBV11-3 | NA | CASSLVLAGEVGEQYF | TGTGCCAGCAGCTTAGTACTAGCGGGAGAAGTGGGCGAGCAGTACTTC
TRBJ1-5 | TRBD1 | TRBV10-2 | NA | CASSQGARQPQHF | TGCGCCAGCAGTCAGGGGGCGCGACAGCCCCAGCATTTT
TRBJ1-4 | NA | TRBV5-4 | NA | CASSLGQDQEKLFF | TGTGCCAGCAGCTTGGGCCAAGATCAGGAAAAACTGTTTTTT
TRBJ1-2 | NA | TRBV24-1 | NA | CATSVAGINYGYTF | TGTGCCACCTCAGTGGCCGGGATTAACTATGGCTACACCTTC